The source of this T cell receptor beta chain is a study of blood T cell repertoires in COVID-19. At the level of the study: PBMCs, B-cell-depleted T cells, or T cells provided the cDNA or gDNA that made up the material.

Germline V CDR1 and CDR2: MGHRA, YSYEKL. The CDR3 loop spans 16 amino acids. The ends lost 4 bases at V and 3 bases at J; junction bases unmatched: 9. Original analysis: Estimated nucleated cell counts came from reference gene primer amplification. The table came from immunoSEQ multiplex PCR; TCRdb's copy has only in-frame clones and leaves some out. V, J and clone size derive from that table, while D and trimming were established from the DNA sequence. The repertoire includes 200,000 to 250,000 clones, just over 85% of them detected once, and nearly 4.5% sits in the top ten. The material sequenced was peripheral blood. The TCR sequence derives from a man aged 45-60 years with acute or convalescent COVID-19. The chain combines TRBV4-1 with TRBJ1-2; 9 bases align to TRBD1. Written as DNA, the CDR3 is TGCGCCAGCAGCCTTCCACAGGGGGCAGGGGACTATGGCTACACCTTC. It translates to CASSLPQGAGDYGYTF.